This T cell receptor beta chain comes out of a study of T cell repertoires in cytomegalovirus infection. Study in general: Matching HLA type, along with CMV infection, was indicated by public TCR beta signatures. Overall study results and limits: Of the TCR beta families, the public ones yielded a cumulative frequency that identified carriers of CMV plus the relevant HLA. The ex vivo response was dominated by HLA-C-restricted CMV-specific TCR beta clonotypes.

This CDR3 has 13 amino acids. Germline-derived CDR1 and CDR2 are MDHEN and SYDVKM. Comments on this clonotype: Its antigen is not known. A junction boundary mismatches the germline segment, possibly from a read error.

TCRdb re-derived calls from the reads in MiXCR, one entry per CDR3 protein. The repertoire holds around 130,000 distinct CDR3 sequences, roughly 9% seen once, with around 9.1% in the top ten. The receptor was isolated from a human donor in good health (CMV status not recorded). Some clones in this sample may be carry-over from other donors' samples. Sequencing was carried out using PBMCs. V is TRBV28 and J is TRBJ2-4, with TRBD1 as a possible D gene (5 bases). CDR3 amino acids: CASSTNQGYMQYF. In nucleotides, the CDR3 is TGTGCCAGCAGTACGAATCAGGGATACATGCAGTACTTC. The full variable domain, rest sourced from reference TRBV28 and TRBJ2-4, is DVKVTQSSRYLVKRTGEKVFLECVQDMDHENMFWYRQDPGLGLRLIYFSYDVKMKEKGDIPEGYSVSREKKERFSLILESASTNQTSMYLCASSTNQGYMQYFGAGTRLSVL.